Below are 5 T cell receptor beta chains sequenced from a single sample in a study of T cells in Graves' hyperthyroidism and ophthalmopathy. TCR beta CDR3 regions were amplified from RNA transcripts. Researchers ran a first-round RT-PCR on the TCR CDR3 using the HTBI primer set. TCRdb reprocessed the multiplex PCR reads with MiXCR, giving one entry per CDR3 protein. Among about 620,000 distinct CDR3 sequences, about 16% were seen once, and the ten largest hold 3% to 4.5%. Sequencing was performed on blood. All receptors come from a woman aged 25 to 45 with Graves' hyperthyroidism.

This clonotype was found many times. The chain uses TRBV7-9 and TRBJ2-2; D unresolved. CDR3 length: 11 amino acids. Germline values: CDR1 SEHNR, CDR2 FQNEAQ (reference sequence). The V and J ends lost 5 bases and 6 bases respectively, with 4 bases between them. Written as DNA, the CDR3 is TGTGCCAGCAGCACAGCCGGGGAGCTGTTTTTT. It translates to CASSTAGELFF.

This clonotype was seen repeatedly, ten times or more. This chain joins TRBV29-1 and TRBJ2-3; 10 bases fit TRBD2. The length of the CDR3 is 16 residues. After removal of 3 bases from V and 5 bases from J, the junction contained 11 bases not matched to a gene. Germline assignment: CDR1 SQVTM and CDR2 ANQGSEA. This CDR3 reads CSVDGGSGRNIDTQYF. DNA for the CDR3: TGCAGCGTTGACGGGGGTAGCGGGAGGAACATAGATACGCAGTATTTT.

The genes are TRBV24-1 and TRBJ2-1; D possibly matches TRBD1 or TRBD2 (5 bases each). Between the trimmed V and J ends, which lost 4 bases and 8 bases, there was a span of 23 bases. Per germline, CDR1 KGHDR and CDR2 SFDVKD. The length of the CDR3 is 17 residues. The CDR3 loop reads CATSDQMVGDGIDEQFF. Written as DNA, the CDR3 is TGTGCCACCAGTGACCAGATGGTGGGGGACGGGATCGATGAGCAGTTCTTC.

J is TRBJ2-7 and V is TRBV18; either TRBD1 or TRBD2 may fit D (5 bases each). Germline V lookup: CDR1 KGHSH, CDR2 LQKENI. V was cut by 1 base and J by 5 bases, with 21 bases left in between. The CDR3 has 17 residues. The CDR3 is CASSPLGGGGVVHEQYF. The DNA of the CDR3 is TGTGCCAGCTCACCACTGGGTGGTGGGGGAGTCGTACACGAGCAGTACTTC.

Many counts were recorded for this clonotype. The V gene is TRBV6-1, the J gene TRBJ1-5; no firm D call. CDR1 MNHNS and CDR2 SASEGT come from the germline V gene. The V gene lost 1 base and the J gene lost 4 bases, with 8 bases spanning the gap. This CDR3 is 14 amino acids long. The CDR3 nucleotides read TGTGCCAGCAGTGAAGGCTCGTTGAATCAGCCCCAGCATTTT. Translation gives CASSEGSLNQPQHF.